Listed below are T cell receptor beta chains from one sample, sequenced in a study of Ad26.COV2.S vaccination and SARS-CoV-2 variants. Measured with immunoSEQ multiplex PCR; TCRdb has only the in-frame clones, and not every one. The sample holds some 300,000 clones, 70% to 90% seen once. The sample in question was peripheral blood, obtained in a trial of Ad26.COV2.S vaccine versus placebo. These receptor sequences come from a person between 18 and 59 years old who received the Ad26.COV2.S COVID-19 vaccine or a placebo. The CDR3 runs from the conserved cysteine through the conserved F or W. A D gene is named only where the DNA matches it firmly. Rows give clone size only sometimes, using once, few, many, or a class for an expanded clone.

d_gene,v_gene,j_gene,abundance,CDR3nt,CDR3aa
TRBD1,TRBV18,TRBJ2-1,-,TGTGCCAGCTCACCACCTTTACAGGGGGGCTCCTACAATGAGCAGTTCTTC,CASSPPLQGGSYNEQFF
-,TRBV4-3,TRBJ1-2,-,TGCGCCAGCAGCCAAGATCTTACCTATGGCTACACCTTC,CASSQDLTYGYTF
-,TRBV9,TRBJ1-3,-,TGTGCCAGCAGCCCCCCGAGGGGTTTCTCTGGAAACACCATATATTTT,CASSPPRGFSGNTIYF
TRBD2,TRBV6-5,TRBJ2-1,-,TGTGCCAGCAGTTCTGGGGTAGCGGGGACATACAATGAGCAGTTCTTC,CASSSGVAGTYNEQFF
-,TRBV21-1,TRBJ2-7,once,-,CASSKWGGGNYEQYF
-,TRBV7-7,TRBJ1-1,few,TGTGCCAGCAGCTTAGACGTGGGGACTGAAGCTTTCTTT,CASSLDVGTEAFF
-,TRBV20-1,TRBJ1-2,few,TGCAGTGCTTTAGACCTCTATGGCTACACCTTC,CSALDLYGYTF
-,TRBV19,TRBJ1-1,-,TGTGCCAGTAGTATACGGGGTTTCAACACTGAAGCTTTCTTT,CASSIRGFNTEAFF
-,TRBV18,TRBJ1-2,-,TGTGCCAGCTCACCAAATCCCCGGAGCTATGGCTACACCTTC,CASSPNPRSYGYTF
TRBD2,TRBV5-4,TRBJ2-3,few,TGTGCCAGCAGACGGACTAGCGGGGGGGCCAGGGCAGATACGCAGTATTTT,CASRRTSGGARADTQYF
TRBD1,TRBV7-2,TRBJ2-2,-,TGTGCCAGCAGCCCGACAGGGGTCACCGGGGAGCTGTTTTTT,CASSPTGVTGELFF
-,TRBV9,TRBJ2-7,-,TGTGCCAGCAGCGTTCGAGCGGGCTACGAGCAGTACTTC,CASSVRAGYEQYF
TRBD1,TRBV23-1,TRBJ2-1,-,TGCGCCAGCAGTCGTACGGACAGGGTGGGTGAGCAGTTCTTC,CASSRTDRVGEQFF
TRBD2,TRBV7-2,TRBJ2-2,-,TGTGCCAGCAGCCCAAGGCTAGCGGGGGGGACCGGGGAGCTGTTTTTT,CASSPRLAGGTGELFF
TRBD2,TRBV5-1,TRBJ2-5,-,TGCGCCAGCAGCTCTAGCGGGGGCGGGGAGACCCAGTACTTC,CASSSSGGGETQYF
-,TRBV6-1,TRBJ2-2,-,TGTGCCAGCAGTGTTCTTCGGGCTTCGAACACCGGGGAGCTGTTTTTT,CASSVLRASNTGELFF
TRBD1,TRBV5-1,TRBJ1-1,-,TGCGCCAGCAGCACATCACAGGGGGCGGACACTGAAGCTTTCTTT,CASSTSQGADTEAFF
-,TRBV7-9,TRBJ2-3,-,TGTGCCAGCAGCTTCTTCCCGGGGGCAGATACGCAGTATTTT,CASSFFPGADTQYF
TRBD2,TRBV30,TRBJ2-5,once,TGTGCCTGGAGTTCCGGGGGGGCCCCCGAGACCCAGTACTTC,CAWSSGGAPETQYF
-,TRBV7-9,TRBJ1-2,-,TGTGCCAGCAGCTTAGGCATTGGGAATTCTAACTATGGCTACACCTTC,CASSLGIGNSNYGYTF